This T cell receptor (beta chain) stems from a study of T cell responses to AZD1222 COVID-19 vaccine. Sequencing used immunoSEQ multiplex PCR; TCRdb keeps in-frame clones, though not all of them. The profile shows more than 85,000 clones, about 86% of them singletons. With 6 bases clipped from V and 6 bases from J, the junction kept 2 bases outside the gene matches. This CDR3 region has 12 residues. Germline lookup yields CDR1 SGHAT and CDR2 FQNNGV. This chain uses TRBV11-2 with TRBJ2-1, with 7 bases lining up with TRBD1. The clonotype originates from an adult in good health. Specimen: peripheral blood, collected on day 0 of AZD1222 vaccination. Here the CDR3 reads CASRRQGNEQFF. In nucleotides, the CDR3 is TGTGCCAGCAGGCGACAGGGCAATGAGCAGTTCTTC.